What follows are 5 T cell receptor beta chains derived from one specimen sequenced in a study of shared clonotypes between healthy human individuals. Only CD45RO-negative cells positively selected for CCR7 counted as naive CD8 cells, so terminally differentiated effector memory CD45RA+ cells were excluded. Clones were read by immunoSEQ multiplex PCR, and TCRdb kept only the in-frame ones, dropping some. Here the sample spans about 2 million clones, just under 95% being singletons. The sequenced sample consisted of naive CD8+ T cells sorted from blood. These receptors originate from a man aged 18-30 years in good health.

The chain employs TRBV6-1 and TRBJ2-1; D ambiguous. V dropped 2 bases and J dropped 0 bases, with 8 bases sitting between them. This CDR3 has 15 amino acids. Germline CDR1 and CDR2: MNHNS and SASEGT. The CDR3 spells CASSESSYSYNEQFF. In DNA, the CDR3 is TGTGCCAGCAGTGAATCCAGCTACTCCTACAATGAGCAGTTCTTC.

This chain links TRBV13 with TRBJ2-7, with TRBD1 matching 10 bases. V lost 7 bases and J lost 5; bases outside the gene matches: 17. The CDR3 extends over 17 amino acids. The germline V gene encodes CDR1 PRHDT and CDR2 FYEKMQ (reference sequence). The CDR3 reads CASTRGGGTGVGNEQYF. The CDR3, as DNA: TGTGCCAGCACCCGAGGCGGAGGGACAGGGGTTGGGAACGAGCAGTACTTC.

The CDR3 nucleotides are TGTGCCAGCAAGGAGGGTGGGGGACACACCATATATTTT. Translation gives CASKEGGGHTIYF. This sequence joins TRBV2 and TRBJ1-3; possibly TRBD1 for D (5 bases). The CDR3 runs to 13 residues. V was trimmed by 7 bases and J by 8 bases, leaving 15 bases between them. In germline, CDR1 is SNHLY, CDR2 FYNNEI.

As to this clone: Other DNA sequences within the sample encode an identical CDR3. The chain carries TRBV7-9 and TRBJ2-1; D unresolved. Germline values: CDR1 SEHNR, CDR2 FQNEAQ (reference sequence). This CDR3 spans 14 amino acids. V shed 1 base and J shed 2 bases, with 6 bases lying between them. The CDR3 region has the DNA TGTGCCAGCAGCTTAGGAGGTACCTACAATGAGCAGTTCTTC. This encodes CASSLGGTYNEQFF.

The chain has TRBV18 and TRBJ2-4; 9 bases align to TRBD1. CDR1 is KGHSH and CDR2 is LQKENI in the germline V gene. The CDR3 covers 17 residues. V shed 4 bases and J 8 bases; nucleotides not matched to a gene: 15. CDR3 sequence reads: CASSLSGQGHYSDIQYF. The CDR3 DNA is TGTGCCAGCTCACTGTCGGGACAGGGTCATTATAGTGACATTCAGTACTTC.